The 14 T cell receptor beta chains presented below share a single source sample, sequenced in a study of shared clonotypes between healthy human individuals. TCRdb keeps only in-frame clones here, not all; method: immunoSEQ multiplex PCR. Of about 2.4 million clones detected, approximately 93% appear once; the ten largest clones hold around 0.4%. What was sequenced was naive CD4+ T cells from PBMCs. Subset of the sample: CD45RA+ positively selected. The origin of the receptors is a man aged 18-30 years in good health. Some clones in this sample may be carry-over from other donors' samples.

This clone appeared once. The chain is built from TRBV5-4 and TRBJ1-4, with TRBD1 matching 7 bases. The CDR3 contains 14 residues. The germline gives CDR1 SGHNT, CDR2 YYREEE (reference sequence). Germline trimming cut 3 bases from V and 5 bases from J; bases unmatched to any gene: 4. DNA of the CDR3: TGTGCCAGCAGCTCCGGGACAGAAAATGAAAAACTGTTTTTT. This gives the protein CASSSGTENEKLFF.

Concerning this clone: Other DNA sequences in the same sample also yield this CDR3. The chain is built from TRBV5-1 and TRBJ2-2; tentative D call: TRBD2 (5 bases). CDR3 length: 15 residues. The V gene lost 0 bases and the J gene lost 1 base, with 7 bases spanning the gap. Per germline, CDR1 SGHRS and CDR2 YFSETQ. The CDR3 DNA is TGCGCCAGCAGCTTGGTCGCGGGGAACACCGGGGAGCTGTTTTTT. Amino acid sequence: CASSLVAGNTGELFF.

The chain uses TRBV4-1 and TRBJ2-1; 10 bases fit TRBD2. The CDR3 totals 15 residues. Germline CDR1 and CDR2: MGHRA and YSYEKL. V was clipped by 4 bases and J by 3 bases; unmatched bases: 3. CDR3 residues: CASSPGLAIYNEQFF. The CDR3 bases are TGCGCCAGCAGCCCGGGACTAGCGATCTACAATGAGCAGTTCTTC.

The V and J genes are TRBV6-5 and TRBJ2-5, with 10 bases aligning to TRBD1. Germline V gene lookup returns CDR1 MNHEY and CDR2 SVGAGI. The V segment lost 10 bases and the J segment 1 base; nucleotides outside the gene matches: 6. The CDR3 is 14 residues long. The CDR3: CATATGGFQETQYF. The CDR3 DNA is TGTGCCACCGCGACAGGGGGCTTCCAAGAGACCCAGTACTTC.

The genes are TRBV7-2 and TRBJ2-7; D gene ambiguous. This CDR3 is built from 14 residues. Germline assignment: CDR1 SGHTA and CDR2 FQGNSA. Trimming shortened V by 3 bases and J by 0 bases, and 9 bases separated the two germline ends. CDR3 protein: CASSLSRNSYEQYF. The DNA for the CDR3 is TGTGCCAGCAGCTTGAGTCGGAACTCCTACGAGCAGTACTTC.

The gene calls are TRBV7-9 and TRBJ1-4, with 12 bases identical to TRBD1. Germline trimming cut 5 bases from V and 8 bases from J; bases unmatched to any gene: 6. CDR1 and CDR2 from the germline V gene are SEHNR and FQNEAQ (reference sequence). The CDR3 has 15 residues. CDR3 residues: CASSKTGTGGEKLFF. The DNA for the CDR3 is TGTGCCAGCAGCAAAACCGGGACAGGGGGCGAAAAACTGTTTTTT.

The gene calls are TRBV5-1 and TRBJ2-5; a weak D match, TRBD2 (6 bases). V was trimmed by 2 bases and J by 9 bases, leaving 14 bases between them. The CDR3 runs 13 residues. Per the germline V gene, CDR1 is SGHRS and CDR2 is YFSETQ. The CDR3 spells CASSFTYGEAQYF. As DNA, the CDR3 is TGCGCCAGCAGCTTCACCTACGGGGAGGCCCAGTACTTC. Full variable domain (rest looked up from reference TRBV5-1 and TRBJ2-5): KAGVTQTPRYLIKTRGQQVTLSCSPISGHRSVSWYQQTPGQGLQFLFEYFSETQRNKGNFPGRFSGRQFSNSRSEMNVSTLELGDSALYLCASSFTYGEAQYFGPGTRLLVL.

The chain has TRBV5-4 and TRBJ2-1; possible D gene TRBD2, 6 bases. The CDR3 totals 17 residues. Deletions cut 0 bases from V and 8 bases from J, with 21 bases between. CDR1 and CDR2 from the germline V gene are SGHNT and YYREEE (reference sequence). In nucleotides, the CDR3 is TGTGCCAGCAGCTTGGCCAGCTTTGGGACTCCGTTTGATGAGCAGTTCTTC. Amino acid sequence: CASSLASFGTPFDEQFF.

Comments on this clone: The same CDR3 can be traced to other DNA sequences in this sample. V is TRBV5-1 and J is TRBJ2-7; 11 nucleotides match TRBD2. The CDR3 totals 14 residues. With 4 bases clipped from V and 1 base from J, the junction kept 1 base outside the gene matches. Germline CDR1 and CDR2: SGHRS and YFSETQ. The CDR3 DNA is TGCGCCAGCAGCCGGACTAGCGGGTCCTACGAGCAGTACTTC. Translating it yields CASSRTSGSYEQYF.

The V and J genes are TRBV7-9 and TRBJ1-3; 7 nucleotides agree with TRBD1. V trimming: 1 base; J trimming: 7 bases; junction bases outside the gene matches: 4. CDR1 is SEHNR, CDR2 FQNEAQ, per germline (reference sequence). The CDR3 is 14 residues long. DNA for the CDR3: TGTGCCAGCAGCTTAGGGGGACAGCGCAACACCATATATTTT. Protein sequence: CASSLGGQRNTIYF.

This chain uses TRBV28 with TRBJ1-2; 9 positions match TRBD1. The germline V gene encodes CDR1 MDHEN and CDR2 SYDVKM. The CDR3 is made up of 17 amino acids. Trimming removed 2 bases from V and 8 bases from J; junction bases left unmatched: 15. The CDR3 spells CASSLAGTGRGLGGYTF. The CDR3 DNA follows: TGTGCCAGCAGTTTAGCAGGGACAGGGAGAGGCTTAGGAGGCTACACCTTC.

V gene TRBV7-9 combines with J gene TRBJ2-5; D uncertain. Germline V gene data show CDR1 as SEHNR and CDR2 as FQNEAQ (reference sequence). The CDR3 contains 15 residues. V gave up 1 base and J gave up 1 base, with 10 bases separating them. CDR3 DNA sequence: TGTGCCAGCAGCTTAGTTCCGCGAAGCCAAGAGACCCAGTACTTC. Amino acid sequence: CASSLVPRSQETQYF. The entire variable domain, with the rest obtained from reference TRBV7-9 and TRBJ2-5, is as follows: DTGVSQNPRHKITKRGQNVTFRCDPISEHNRLYWYRQTLGQGPEFLTYFQNEAQLEKSRLLSDRFSAERPKGSFSTLEIQRTEQGDSAMYLCASSLVPRSQETQYFGPGTRLLVL.

This chain uses TRBV7-9 with TRBJ2-7; the D gene is possibly TRBD2 (6 bases). The CDR3 totals 15 residues. The ends were cut back, 2 bases at V and 6 bases at J, with 17 bases in the middle. Germline CDR1 and CDR2: SEHNR and FQNEAQ (reference sequence). Here the CDR3 reads CASSLSLLAAGEQYF. The CDR3 DNA reads TGTGCCAGCAGCTTATCCCTACTAGCAGCGGGCGAGCAGTACTTC.

V and J are TRBV15 and TRBJ1-4; no clear D. This CDR3 spans 14 amino acids. Germline lookup yields CDR1 LNHNV and CDR2 YYDKDF (reference sequence). V was trimmed by 2 bases and J by 1 base, leaving 5 bases between them. DNA for the CDR3: TGTGCCACCAGCAGATACAGAACTAATGAAAAACTGTTTTTT. Amino acids: CATSRYRTNEKLFF.